This T cell receptor (beta chain) was captured in a study of cytomegalovirus exposure and HLA in healthy donors. Notes on the study in general: Later analysis suggested most CMV-associated TCR beta chains were HLA-restricted. TCR sequences were mostly rare, though some public TCRs occurred in many donors. Researchers catalogued over 150 TCR beta chains as cytomegalovirus-associated.

A remark on this clone: The antigen remains undetermined.

Both 60 Vbeta primers and 13 Jbeta primers went into the PCR. The assay was immunoSEQ multiplex PCR, and TCRdb's table has in-frame clones only and misses some. Of 90,000 to 150,000 clones in the sample, roughly 71% were seen once. The CDR3 runs 13 residues. The V segment lost 3 bases and the J segment 3 bases; nucleotides outside the gene matches: 1. Germline values: CDR1 SEHNR, CDR2 FQNEAQ (reference sequence). This TCR was sampled from a woman aged 40 to 50 in good health and CMV-seropositive. The V gene is TRBV7-9, the J gene TRBJ1-2; 7 positions agree with TRBD1. Sequenced: PBMCs. The CDR3 DNA reads as TGTGCCAGCAGCTTTACAGGGGACTATGGCTACACCTTC. Translated, it gives CASSFTGDYGYTF.